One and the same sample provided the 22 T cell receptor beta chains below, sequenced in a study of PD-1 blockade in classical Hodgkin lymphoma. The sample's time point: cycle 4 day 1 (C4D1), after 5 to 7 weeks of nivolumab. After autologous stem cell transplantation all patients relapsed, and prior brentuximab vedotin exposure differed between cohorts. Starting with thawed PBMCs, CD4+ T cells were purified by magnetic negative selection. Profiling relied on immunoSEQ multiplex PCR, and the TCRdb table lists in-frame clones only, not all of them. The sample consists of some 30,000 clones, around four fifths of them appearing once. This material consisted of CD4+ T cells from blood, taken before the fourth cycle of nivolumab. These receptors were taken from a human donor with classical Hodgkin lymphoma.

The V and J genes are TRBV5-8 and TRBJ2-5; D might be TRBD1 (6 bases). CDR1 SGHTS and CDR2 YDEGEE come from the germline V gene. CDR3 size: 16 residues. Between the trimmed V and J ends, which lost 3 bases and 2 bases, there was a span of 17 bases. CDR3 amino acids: CASSSPGVGGQETQYF. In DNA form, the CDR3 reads TGTGCCAGCAGCTCGCCAGGGGTAGGTGGTCAAGAGACCCAGTACTTC.

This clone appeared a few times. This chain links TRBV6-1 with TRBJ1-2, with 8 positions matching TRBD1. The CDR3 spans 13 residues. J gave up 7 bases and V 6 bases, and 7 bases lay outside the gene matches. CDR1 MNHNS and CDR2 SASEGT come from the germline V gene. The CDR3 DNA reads TGTGCCAGCAGAGAATCAGGGGGCTCTGGCTACACCTTC. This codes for CASRESGGSGYTF.

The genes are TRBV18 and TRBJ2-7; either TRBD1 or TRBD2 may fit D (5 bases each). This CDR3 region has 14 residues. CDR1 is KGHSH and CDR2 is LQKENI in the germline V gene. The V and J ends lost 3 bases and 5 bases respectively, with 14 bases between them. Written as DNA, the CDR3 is TGTGCCAGCTCACCCCACTTGAGGGGCGACGAGCAGTACTTC. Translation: CASSPHLRGDEQYF. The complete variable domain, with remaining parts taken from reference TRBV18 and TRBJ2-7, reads NAGVMQNPRHLVRRRGQEARLRCSPMKGHSHVYWYRQLPEEGLKFMVYLQKENIIDESGMPKERFSAEFPKEGPSILRIQQVVRGDSAAYFCASSPHLRGDEQYFGPGTRLTVT.

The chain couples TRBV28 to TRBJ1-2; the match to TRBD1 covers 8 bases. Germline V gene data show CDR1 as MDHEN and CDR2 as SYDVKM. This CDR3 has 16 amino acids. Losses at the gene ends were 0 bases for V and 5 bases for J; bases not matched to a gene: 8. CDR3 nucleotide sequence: TGTGCCAGCAGTTTATGGTCCTTGACAGGGGAGTATGGCTACACCTTC. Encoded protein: CASSLWSLTGEYGYTF.

The CDR3 is CASSWTGPMDTQYF. The CDR3 DNA sequence: TGTGCCAGCAGTTGGACGGGCCCAATGGATACGCAGTATTTT. The chain combines TRBV28 with TRBJ2-3; D ambiguous. Germline assignment: CDR1 MDHEN and CDR2 SYDVKM. V lost 4 bases, J lost 6 bases, and 14 bases lay in between. The CDR3 runs 14 residues.

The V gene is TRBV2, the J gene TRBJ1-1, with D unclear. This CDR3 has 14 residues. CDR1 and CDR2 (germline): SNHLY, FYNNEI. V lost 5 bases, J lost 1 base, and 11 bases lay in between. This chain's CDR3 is CASSLRAKNTEAFF. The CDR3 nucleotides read TGTGCCAGCAGTCTCCGGGCAAAGAACACTGAAGCTTTCTTT.

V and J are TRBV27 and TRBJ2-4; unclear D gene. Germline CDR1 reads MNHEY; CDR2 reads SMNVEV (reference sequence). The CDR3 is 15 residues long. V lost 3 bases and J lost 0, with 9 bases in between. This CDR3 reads CASSFTGPAKNIQYF. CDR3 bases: TGTGCCAGCAGTTTTACCGGGCCAGCCAAAAACATTCAGTACTTC.

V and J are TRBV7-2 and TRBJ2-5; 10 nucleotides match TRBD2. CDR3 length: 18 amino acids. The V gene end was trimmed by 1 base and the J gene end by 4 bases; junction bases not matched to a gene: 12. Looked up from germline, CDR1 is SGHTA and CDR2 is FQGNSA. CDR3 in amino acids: CASSLVSLAGSSRETQYF. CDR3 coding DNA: TGTGCCAGCAGCTTAGTTTCACTAGCGGGGAGCTCGCGAGAGACCCAGTACTTC.

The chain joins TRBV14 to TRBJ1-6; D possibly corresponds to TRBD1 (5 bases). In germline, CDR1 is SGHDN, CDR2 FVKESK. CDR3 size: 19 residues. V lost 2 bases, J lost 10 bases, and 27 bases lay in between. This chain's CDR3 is CASSQIKKVSTEGVSPLHF. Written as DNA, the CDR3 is TGTGCCAGCAGCCAAATAAAGAAGGTCAGCACCGAAGGGGTGTCACCCCTCCACTTT.

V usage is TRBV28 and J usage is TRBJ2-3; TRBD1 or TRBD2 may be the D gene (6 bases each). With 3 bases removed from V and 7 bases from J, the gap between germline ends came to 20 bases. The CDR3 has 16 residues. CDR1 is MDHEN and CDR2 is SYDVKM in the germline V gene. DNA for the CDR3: TGTGCCAGCAGTTTGAAGACGGGCAAAGGGGGGAATACGCAGTATTTT. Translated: CASSLKTGKGGNTQYF.

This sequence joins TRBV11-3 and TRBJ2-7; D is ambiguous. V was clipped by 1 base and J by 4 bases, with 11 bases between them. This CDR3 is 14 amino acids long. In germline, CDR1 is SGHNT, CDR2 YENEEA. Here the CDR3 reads CASSLGWEGYEQYF. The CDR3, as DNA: TGTGCCAGCAGCTTAGGGTGGGAAGGGTACGAGCAGTACTTC.

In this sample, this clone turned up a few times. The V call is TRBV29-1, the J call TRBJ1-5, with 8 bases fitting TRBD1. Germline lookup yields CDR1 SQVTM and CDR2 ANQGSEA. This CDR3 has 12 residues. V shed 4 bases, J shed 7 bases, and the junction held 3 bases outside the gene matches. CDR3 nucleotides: TGCAGCGTTGGGGGGGACAGGCAGCCCCAGCATTTT. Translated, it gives CSVGGDRQPQHF.

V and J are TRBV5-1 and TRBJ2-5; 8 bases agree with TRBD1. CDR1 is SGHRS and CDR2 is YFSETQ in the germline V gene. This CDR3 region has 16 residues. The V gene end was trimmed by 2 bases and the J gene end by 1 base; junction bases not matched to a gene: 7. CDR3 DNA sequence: TGCGCCAGCAGCTTTGGACAGGGAGTTGGCCAAGAGACCCAGTACTTC. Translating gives CASSFGQGVGQETQYF.

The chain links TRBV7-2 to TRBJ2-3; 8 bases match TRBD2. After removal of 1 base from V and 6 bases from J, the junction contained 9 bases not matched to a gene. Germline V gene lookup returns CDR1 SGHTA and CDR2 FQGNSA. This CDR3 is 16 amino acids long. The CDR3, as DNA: TGTGCCAGCAGCTTAGTAGGGACGGGGGGGTTGGATACGCAGTATTTT. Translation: CASSLVGTGGLDTQYF.

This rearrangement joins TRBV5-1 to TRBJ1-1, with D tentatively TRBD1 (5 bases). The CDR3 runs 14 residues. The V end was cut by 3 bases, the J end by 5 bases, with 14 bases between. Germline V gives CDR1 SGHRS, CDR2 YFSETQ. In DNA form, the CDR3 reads TGCGCCAGCAGCTACCTGAGTAGGGGTACTGAAGCTTTCTTT. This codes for CASSYLSRGTEAFF.

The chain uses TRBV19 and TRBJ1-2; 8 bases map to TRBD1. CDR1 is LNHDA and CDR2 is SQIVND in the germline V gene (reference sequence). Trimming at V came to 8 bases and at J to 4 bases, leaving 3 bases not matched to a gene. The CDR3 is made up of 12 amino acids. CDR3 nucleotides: TGTGCCAGTCGACAGGGGCTCTATGGCTACACCTTC. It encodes CASRQGLYGYTF.

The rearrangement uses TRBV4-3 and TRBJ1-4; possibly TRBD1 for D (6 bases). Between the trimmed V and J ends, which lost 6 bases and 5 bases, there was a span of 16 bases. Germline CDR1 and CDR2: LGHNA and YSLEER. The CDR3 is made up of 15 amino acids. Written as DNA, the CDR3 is TGCGCCAGCAGTCGACCGGGGACAAAAAATGAAAAACTGTTTTTT. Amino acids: CASSRPGTKNEKLFF.

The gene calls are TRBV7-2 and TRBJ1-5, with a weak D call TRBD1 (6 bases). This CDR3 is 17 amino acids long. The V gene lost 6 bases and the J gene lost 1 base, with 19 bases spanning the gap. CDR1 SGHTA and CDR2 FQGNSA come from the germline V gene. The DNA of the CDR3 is TGTGCCAGCAGTTCAAGGGGGGGCGGATTAAGCAATCAGCCCCAGCATTTT. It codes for CASSSRGGGLSNQPQHF.

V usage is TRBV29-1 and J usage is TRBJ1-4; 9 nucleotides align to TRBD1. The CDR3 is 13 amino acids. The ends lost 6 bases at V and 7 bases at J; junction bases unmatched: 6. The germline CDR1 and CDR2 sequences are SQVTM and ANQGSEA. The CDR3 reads CSVQQGALEKLFF. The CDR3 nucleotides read TGCAGCGTCCAACAGGGGGCGCTTGAAAAACTGTTTTTT. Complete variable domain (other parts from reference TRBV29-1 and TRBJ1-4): SAVISQKPSRDICQRGTSLTIQCQVDSQVTMMFWYRQQPGQSLTLIATANQGSEATYESGFVIDKFPISRPNLTFSTLTVSNMSPEDSSIYLCSVQQGALEKLFFGSGTQLSVL.

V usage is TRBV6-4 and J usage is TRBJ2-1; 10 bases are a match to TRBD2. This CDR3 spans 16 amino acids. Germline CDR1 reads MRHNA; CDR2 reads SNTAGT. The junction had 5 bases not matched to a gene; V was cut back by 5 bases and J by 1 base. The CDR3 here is CASSKLAGISYNEQFF. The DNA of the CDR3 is TGTGCCAGCAGTAAACTAGCGGGGATATCCTACAATGAGCAGTTCTTC.

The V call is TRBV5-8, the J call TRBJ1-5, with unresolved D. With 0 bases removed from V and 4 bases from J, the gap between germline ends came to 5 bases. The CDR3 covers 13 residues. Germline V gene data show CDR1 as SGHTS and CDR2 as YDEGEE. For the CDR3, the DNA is TGTGCCAGCAGCTTGGCCAGGAATCAGCCCCAGCATTTT. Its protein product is CASSLARNQPQHF.

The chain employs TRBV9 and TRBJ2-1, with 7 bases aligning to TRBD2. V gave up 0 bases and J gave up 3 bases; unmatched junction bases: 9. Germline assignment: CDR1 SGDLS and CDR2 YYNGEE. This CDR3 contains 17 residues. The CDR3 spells CASSVEGRDYFYNEQFF. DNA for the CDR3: TGTGCCAGCAGCGTAGAAGGGCGGGACTACTTCTACAATGAGCAGTTCTTC.